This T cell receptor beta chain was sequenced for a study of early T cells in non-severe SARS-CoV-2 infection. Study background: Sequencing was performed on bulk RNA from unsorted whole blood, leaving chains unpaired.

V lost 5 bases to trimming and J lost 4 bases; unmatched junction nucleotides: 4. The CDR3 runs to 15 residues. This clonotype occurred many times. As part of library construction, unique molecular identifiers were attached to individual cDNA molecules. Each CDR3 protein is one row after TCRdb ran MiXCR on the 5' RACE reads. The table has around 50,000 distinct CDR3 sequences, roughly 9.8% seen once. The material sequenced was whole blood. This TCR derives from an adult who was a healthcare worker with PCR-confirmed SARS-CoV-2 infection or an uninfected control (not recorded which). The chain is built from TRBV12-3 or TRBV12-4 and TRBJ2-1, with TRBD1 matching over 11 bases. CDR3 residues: CASSPDRGRYNEQFF. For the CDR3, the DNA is TGTGCCAGCAGTCCGGACAGGGGGCGTTACAATGAGCAGTTCTTC.